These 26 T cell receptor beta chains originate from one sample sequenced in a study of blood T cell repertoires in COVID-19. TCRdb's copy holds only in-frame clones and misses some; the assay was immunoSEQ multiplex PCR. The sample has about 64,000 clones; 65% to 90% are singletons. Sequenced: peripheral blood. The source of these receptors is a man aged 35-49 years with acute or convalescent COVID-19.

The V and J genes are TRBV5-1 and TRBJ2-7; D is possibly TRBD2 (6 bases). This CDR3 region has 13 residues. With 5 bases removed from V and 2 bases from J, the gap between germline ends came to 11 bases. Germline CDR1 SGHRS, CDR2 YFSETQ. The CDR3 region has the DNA TGCGCCAGCAGAAAGGGGACTGCCTACGAGCAGTACTTC. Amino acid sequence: CASRKGTAYEQYF.

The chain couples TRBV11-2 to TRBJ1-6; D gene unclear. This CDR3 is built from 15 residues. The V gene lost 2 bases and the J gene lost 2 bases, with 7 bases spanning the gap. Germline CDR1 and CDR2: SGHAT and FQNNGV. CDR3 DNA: TGTGCCAGCAGCTTAAGCGGGACCTATAATTCACCCCTCCACTTT. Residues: CASSLSGTYNSPLHF.

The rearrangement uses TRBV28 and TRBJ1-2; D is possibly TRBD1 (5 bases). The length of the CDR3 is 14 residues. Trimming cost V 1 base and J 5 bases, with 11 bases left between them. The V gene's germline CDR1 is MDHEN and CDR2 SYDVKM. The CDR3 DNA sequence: TGTGCCAGCAGTTTATTCCAGGGAAGATATGGCTACACCTTC. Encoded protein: CASSLFQGRYGYTF.

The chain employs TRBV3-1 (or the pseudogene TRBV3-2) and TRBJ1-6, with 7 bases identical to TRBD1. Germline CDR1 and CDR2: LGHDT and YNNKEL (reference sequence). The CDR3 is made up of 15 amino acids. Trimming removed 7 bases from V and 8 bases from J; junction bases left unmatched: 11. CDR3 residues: CASKTGVMTYSPLHF. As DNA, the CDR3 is TGTGCCAGCAAAACAGGGGTGATGACCTATTCACCCCTCCACTTT.

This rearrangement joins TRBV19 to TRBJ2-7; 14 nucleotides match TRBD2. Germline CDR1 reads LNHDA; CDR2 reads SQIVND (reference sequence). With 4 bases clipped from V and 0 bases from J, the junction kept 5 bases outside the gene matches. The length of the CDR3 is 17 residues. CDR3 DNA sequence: TGTGCCAGTAGTAGGACTAGCGGGGGGCAAAGCTCCTACGAGCAGTACTTC. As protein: CASSRTSGGQSSYEQYF.

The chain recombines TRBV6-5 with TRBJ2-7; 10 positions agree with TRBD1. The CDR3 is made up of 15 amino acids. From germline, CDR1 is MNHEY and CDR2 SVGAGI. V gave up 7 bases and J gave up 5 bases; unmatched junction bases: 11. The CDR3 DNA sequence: TGTGCCAGCACCATTCGGGGGACAGGGGAAAACGAGCAGTACTTC. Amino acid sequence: CASTIRGTGENEQYF.

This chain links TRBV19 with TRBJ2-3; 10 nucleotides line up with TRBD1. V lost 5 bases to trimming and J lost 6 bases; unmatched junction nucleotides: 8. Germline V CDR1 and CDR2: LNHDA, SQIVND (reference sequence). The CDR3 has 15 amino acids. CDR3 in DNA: TGTGCCAGTAGTTCCCGGACAGGGGGGTCGGATACGCAGTATTTT. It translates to CASSSRTGGSDTQYF.

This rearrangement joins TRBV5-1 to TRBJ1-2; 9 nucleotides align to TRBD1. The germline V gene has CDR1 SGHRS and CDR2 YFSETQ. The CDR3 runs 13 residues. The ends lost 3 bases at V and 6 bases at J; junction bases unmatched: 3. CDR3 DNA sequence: TGCGCCAGCAGCTGGGACAGGGAGCATGGCTACACCTTC. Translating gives CASSWDREHGYTF.

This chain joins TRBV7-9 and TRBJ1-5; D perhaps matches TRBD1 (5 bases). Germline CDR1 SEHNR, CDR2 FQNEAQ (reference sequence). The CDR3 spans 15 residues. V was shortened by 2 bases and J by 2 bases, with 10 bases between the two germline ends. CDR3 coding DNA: TGTGCCAGCAGCTTATCGACGACAGGCAATCAGCCCCAGCATTTT. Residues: CASSLSTTGNQPQHF.

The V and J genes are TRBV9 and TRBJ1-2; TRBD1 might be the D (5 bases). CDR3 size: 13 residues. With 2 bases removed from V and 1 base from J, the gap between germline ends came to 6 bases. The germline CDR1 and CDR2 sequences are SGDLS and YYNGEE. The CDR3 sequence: CASSVGGNYGYTF. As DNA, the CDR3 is TGTGCCAGCAGCGTCGGGGGTAACTATGGCTACACCTTC.

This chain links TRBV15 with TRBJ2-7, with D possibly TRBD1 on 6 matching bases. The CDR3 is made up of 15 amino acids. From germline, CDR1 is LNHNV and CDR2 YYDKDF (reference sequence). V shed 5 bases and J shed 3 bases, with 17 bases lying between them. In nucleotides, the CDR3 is TGTGCCACCAGCCGCCGGGCAGGGGTCAACTACGAGCAGTACTTC. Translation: CATSRRAGVNYEQYF.

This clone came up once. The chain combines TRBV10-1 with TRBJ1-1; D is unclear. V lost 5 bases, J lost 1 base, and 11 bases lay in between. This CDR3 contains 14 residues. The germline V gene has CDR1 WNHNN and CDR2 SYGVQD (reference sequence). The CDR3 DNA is TGCGCCAGCAGTCCAGGACTGGGGAACACTGAAGCTTTCTTT. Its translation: CASSPGLGNTEAFF.

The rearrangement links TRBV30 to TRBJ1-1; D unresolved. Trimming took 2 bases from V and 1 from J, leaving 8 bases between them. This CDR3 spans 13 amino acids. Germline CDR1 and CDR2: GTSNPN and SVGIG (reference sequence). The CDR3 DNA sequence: TGTGCCTGGAGTTTGTCAGGGAACACTGAAGCTTTCTTT. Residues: CAWSLSGNTEAFF.

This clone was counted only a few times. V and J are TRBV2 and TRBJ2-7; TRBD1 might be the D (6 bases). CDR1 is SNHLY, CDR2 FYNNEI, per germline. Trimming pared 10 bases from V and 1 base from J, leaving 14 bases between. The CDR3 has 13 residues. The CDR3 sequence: CATGQIRSYEQYF. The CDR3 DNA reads TGTGCCACCGGACAGATCCGGTCCTACGAGCAGTACTTC.

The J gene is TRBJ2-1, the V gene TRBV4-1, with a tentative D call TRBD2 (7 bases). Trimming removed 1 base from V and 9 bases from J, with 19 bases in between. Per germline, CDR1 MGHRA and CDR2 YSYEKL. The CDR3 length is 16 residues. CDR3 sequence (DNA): TGCGCCAGCAGCCAAGGTTTGAGGGGGGGCTGGGGTGAGCAGTTCTTC. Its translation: CASSQGLRGGWGEQFF.

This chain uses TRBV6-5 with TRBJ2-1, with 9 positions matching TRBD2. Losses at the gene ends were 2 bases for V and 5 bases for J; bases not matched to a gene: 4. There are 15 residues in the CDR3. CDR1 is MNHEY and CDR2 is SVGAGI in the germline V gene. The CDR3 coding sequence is TGTGCCAGCAGTTACATAAGCGGGGGGCACAATGAGCAGTTCTTC. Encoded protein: CASSYISGGHNEQFF.

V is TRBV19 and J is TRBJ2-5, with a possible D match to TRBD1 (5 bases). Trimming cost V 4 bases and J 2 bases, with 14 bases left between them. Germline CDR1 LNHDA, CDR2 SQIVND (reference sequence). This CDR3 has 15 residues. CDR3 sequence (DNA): TGTGCCAGTAGTAGTGCAGGGCTGGGTCAAGAGACCCAGTACTTC. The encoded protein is CASSSAGLGQETQYF.

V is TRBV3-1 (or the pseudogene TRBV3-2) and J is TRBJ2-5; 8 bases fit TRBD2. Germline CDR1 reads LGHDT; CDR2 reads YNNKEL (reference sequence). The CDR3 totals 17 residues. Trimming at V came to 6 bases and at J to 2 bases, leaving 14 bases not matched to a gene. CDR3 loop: CASRPRSRGAYQETQYF. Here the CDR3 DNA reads TGTGCCAGCAGACCTCGTTCGCGGGGGGCCTATCAAGAGACCCAGTACTTC.

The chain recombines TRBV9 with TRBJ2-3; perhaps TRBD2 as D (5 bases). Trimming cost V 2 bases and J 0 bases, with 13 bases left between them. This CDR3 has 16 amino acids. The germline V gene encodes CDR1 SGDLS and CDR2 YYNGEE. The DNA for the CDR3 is TGTGCCAGCAGCGTCCTAGCATCCTCTAGCACAGATACGCAGTATTTT. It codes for CASSVLASSSTDTQYF.

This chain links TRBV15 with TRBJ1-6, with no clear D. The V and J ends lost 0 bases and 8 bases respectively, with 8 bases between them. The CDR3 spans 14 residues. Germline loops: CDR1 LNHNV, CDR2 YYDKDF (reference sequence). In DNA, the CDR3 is TGTGCCACCAGCAGAGAGCAGGCTGATTCACCCCTCCACTTT. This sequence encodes CATSREQADSPLHF.

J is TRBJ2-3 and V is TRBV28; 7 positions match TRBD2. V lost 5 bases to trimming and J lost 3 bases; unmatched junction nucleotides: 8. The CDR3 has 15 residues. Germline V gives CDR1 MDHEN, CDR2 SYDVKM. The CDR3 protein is CASSGAGEGTDTQYF. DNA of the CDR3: TGTGCCAGCAGTGGCGCGGGGGAGGGAACAGATACGCAGTATTTT.

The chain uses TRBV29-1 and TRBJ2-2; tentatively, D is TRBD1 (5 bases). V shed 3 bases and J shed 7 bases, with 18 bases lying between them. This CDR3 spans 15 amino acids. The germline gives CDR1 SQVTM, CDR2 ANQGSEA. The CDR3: CSVEKDTNSNGELFF. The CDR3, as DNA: TGCAGCGTTGAGAAGGACACTAACTCAAACGGGGAGCTGTTTTTT.

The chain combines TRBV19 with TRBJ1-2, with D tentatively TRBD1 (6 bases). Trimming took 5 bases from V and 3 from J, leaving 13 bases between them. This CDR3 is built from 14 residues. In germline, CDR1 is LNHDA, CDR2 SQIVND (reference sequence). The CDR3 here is CASSVYREYYGYTF. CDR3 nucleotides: TGTGCCAGTAGTGTTTACAGGGAATACTATGGCTACACCTTC.

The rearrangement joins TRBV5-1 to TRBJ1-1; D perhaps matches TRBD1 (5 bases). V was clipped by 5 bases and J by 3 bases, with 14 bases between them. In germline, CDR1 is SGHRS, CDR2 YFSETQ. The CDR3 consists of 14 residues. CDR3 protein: CASRTAIRDTEAFF. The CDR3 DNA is TGCGCCAGCAGGACAGCGATTCGGGACACTGAAGCTTTCTTT.

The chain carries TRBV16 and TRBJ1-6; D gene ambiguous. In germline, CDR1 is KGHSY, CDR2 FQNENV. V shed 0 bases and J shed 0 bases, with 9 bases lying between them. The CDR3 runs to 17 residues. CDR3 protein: CASSQSWRSSYNSPLHF. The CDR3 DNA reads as TGTGCCAGCAGCCAATCGTGGAGGAGCTCCTATAATTCACCCCTCCACTTT.

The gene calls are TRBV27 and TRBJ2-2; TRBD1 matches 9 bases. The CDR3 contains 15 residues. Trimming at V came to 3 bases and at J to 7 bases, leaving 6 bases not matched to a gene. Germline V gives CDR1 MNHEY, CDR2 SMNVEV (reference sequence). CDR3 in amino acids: CASSLTGGIIGELFF. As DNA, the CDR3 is TGTGCCAGCAGTTTGACAGGGGGAATAATCGGGGAGCTGTTTTTT.